Listed here is a single T cell receptor (beta chain). Its antigen is not known. This record belongs to a study of OX40 agonist ivuxolimab in advanced cancers. Study-wide background: A mean age of around 60 years, range roughly 20 to 80, was recorded, and approximately 80% were male. Study findings and constraints: Clonal expansion was seen in CD4+ and CD8+ blood T cells by week 6 at 0.1 to 3.0 mg/kg.

Sequencing used immunoSEQ multiplex PCR; TCRdb keeps in-frame clones, though not all of them. The sample has 65,000 to 75,000 clones; roughly nine tenths are singletons. Losses at the gene ends were 5 bases for V and 8 bases for J; bases not matched to a gene: 17. The CDR3 extends over 17 amino acids. Germline CDR1 is SGHNT and CDR2 is YENEEA. This material consisted of CD4+ or CD8+ T cells sorted from blood, taken in a trial of the OX40 agonist ivuxolimab. The chain links TRBV11-3 to TRBJ2-3; 9 nucleotides align to TRBD2. This receptor was obtained from an adult with an advanced solid tumor such as melanoma, head and neck, liver or kidney cancer. CDR3 DNA: TGTGCCAGCAGCCAAAGGCGGGCTAGCGGGATAGGGGCTACGCAGTATTTT. Translation: CASSQRRASGIGATQYF.